This T cell receptor (beta chain) was observed in a study of early T cells in non-severe SARS-CoV-2 infection. CDR1 SGHAT and CDR2 FQDESV come from the germline V gene (reference sequence). Trimming shortened V by 1 base and J by 2 bases, and 3 bases separated the two germline ends. The CDR3 totals 12 residues. Via MiXCR, TCRdb re-called the 5' RACE reads, giving one row per CDR3 protein. The data hold approximately 71,000 distinct CDR3 sequences, with approximately 12% observed a single time. This clonotype was observed many times. The rearrangement uses TRBV11-1 and TRBJ2-7; D is uncertain. This TCR was sampled from an adult who was a healthcare worker with PCR-confirmed SARS-CoV-2 infection or an uninfected control (not recorded which). Sample: whole blood. CDR3 in amino acids: CASSLDTYEQYF. DNA of the CDR3: TGTGCCAGCAGCTTAGACACCTACGAGCAGTACTTC.